This TCR beta chain was recovered during a study of T cell responses to AZD1222 COVID-19 vaccine. The data were produced by immunoSEQ multiplex PCR, yet TCRdb's version contains in-frame clones alone and is incomplete. The sample records some 120,000 clones, 80% to 90% being singletons. Concerning this clone itself: Its target is unknown.

Findings and limits, study-wide: Only six AZD1222 recipients tested seropositive at baseline. With two AZD1222 doses given, Spike-specific TCR breadth and depth both rose. White British ancestry dominated among donors, who included more females, and clonal diversity was possibly underestimated. Reports say nearly half of spike-specific TCRs go after unmutated variant regions.

The CDR3 runs to 13 residues. V lost 6 bases and J lost 8; bases outside the gene matches: 6. Germline CDR1 reads MGHDK; CDR2 reads SYGVNS. The receptor was derived from an adult in good health. The material was peripheral blood, obtained on day 0 of AZD1222 vaccination. The chain joins TRBV25-1 to TRBJ1-4; 7 bases agree with TRBD1. CDR3 DNA sequence: TGTGCCAGCAGAGACAGGGTGCGCGAAAAACTGTTTTTT. Translated, it gives CASRDRVREKLFF. Using reference TRBV25-1 and TRBJ1-4 for the parts outside the CDR3, the full variable domain is EADIYQTPRYLVIGTGKKITLECSQTMGHDKMYWYQQDPGMELHLIHYSYGVNSTEKGDLSSESTVSRIRTEHFPLTLESARPSHTSQYLCASRDRVREKLFFGSGTQLSVL.